These 24 T cell receptor beta chains originate from one sample sequenced in a study of identical twins. TCRdb re-derived calls from the 5' RACE reads in MiXCR, one entry per CDR3 protein. Here the sample spans 1,800,000 or so distinct CDR3 sequences, about 32% being singletons. Sequencing was performed on cord blood. These receptors originate from a newborn girl in good health.

The table lists this clonotype with a few counts. The chain links TRBV6-5 to TRBJ2-7; D is perhaps TRBD2 (6 bases). This CDR3 region has 15 residues. Germline values: CDR1 MNHEY, CDR2 SVGAGI. Trimming took 6 bases from V and 4 from J, leaving 19 bases between them. The CDR3 loop is CASRGLPAGDYEQYF. CDR3 DNA sequence: TGTGCCAGCAGAGGACTACCGGCTGGAGATTACGAGCAGTACTTC.

This clonotype was observed many times. The rearrangement uses TRBV12-3 or TRBV12-4 and TRBJ2-7, with D possibly TRBD1 on 5 matching bases. V shed 5 bases and J shed 4 bases, with 15 bases lying between them. This CDR3 has 14 amino acids. CDR3 sequence reads: CASSRGFQPYEQYF. CDR3 bases: TGTGCCAGCAGTAGGGGTTTCCAGCCGTACGAGCAGTACTTC.

This clonotype was found once. This rearrangement joins TRBV30 to TRBJ2-3, with a possible D match to TRBD1 (5 bases). The germline V gene encodes CDR1 GTSNPN and CDR2 SVGIG (reference sequence). The CDR3 is 16 residues long. Trimming cost V 7 bases and J 0 bases, with 20 bases left between them. CDR3 region: CALTDQPNLSTDTQYF. The CDR3 bases are TGTGCCTTGACAGACCAGCCGAACCTAAGCACAGATACGCAGTATTTT.

The rearrangement uses TRBV20-1 and TRBJ1-5; maybe TRBD1 (5 bases). This CDR3 region has 15 residues. CDR1 and CDR2 (germline): DFQATT, SNEGSKA (reference sequence). The V and J ends lost 3 bases and 1 base respectively, with 13 bases between them. The CDR3 DNA reads as TGCAGTGCTAGTAATGGGGGTCTAAGCAATCAGCCCCAGCATTTT. It encodes CSASNGGLSNQPQHF.

This clonotype occurred many times. The chain uses TRBV7-9 and TRBJ2-7; D not certain. Per germline, CDR1 SEHNR and CDR2 FQNEAQ (reference sequence). CDR3 length: 13 residues. Deletions cut 3 bases from V and 1 base from J, with 7 bases between. The CDR3 is CASSFKPSYEQYF. The CDR3 coding sequence is TGTGCCAGCAGCTTCAAGCCTTCCTACGAGCAGTACTTC.

The chain joins TRBV7-2 to TRBJ2-5, with 8 bases aligning to TRBD2. This CDR3 region has 16 residues. Germline CDR1 and CDR2: SGHTA and FQGNSA. J was trimmed by 0 bases and V by 1 base; bases with no gene match: 4. CDR3 DNA: TGTGCCAGCAGCTTAGAACTAGCGGTGTACCAAGAGACCCAGTACTTC. This encodes CASSLELAVYQETQYF.

This chain uses TRBV3-1 with TRBJ2-1, with 8 bases fitting TRBD2. Per germline, CDR1 LGHDT and CDR2 YNNKEL (reference sequence). This CDR3 comprises 14 residues. Trimming removed 2 bases from V and 7 bases from J; junction bases left unmatched: 4. As DNA, the CDR3 is TGTGCCAGCAGCCAAACGGGGGGGCTAAATGAGCAGTTCTTC. Protein: CASSQTGGLNEQFF.

This clonotype was counted at least ten times. This chain connects TRBV7-9 to TRBJ1-4; D is ambiguous. The V and J ends lost 1 base and 10 bases respectively, with 7 bases between them. CDR3 length: 12 residues. Per germline, CDR1 SEHNR and CDR2 FQNEAQ (reference sequence). CDR3 sequence (DNA): TGTGCCAGCAGCTTAGAAGACGGAAAACTGTTTTTT. It translates to CASSLEDGKLFF.

The chain couples TRBV4-2 to TRBJ2-7, with TRBD1 identical over 10 bases. CDR3 length equals 15 residues. J gave up 3 bases and V 0 bases, and 2 bases lay outside the gene matches. Germline V lookup: CDR1 LGHNA, CDR2 YNFKEQ. The CDR3 DNA sequence: TGTGCCAGCAGCCAAGATGGGACAGGGGACTACGAGCAGTACTTC. It is translated as CASSQDGTGDYEQYF.

The genes are TRBV5-1 and TRBJ2-1; D possibly uses TRBD1 or TRBD2 (5 bases each). The assigned J gene may be wrong: the sequence end matches TRBJ2-7 better. Germline V gene sequence: CDR1 SGHRS, CDR2 YFSETQ. CDR3 length: 18 amino acids. The DNA of the CDR3 is TGCGCCAGCAGCTTGGGCCTTTTAGGGACGCAAGCTAACAATGAGCAGTACTTC. Its translation: CASSLGLLGTQANNEQYF.

The rearrangement links TRBV10-3 to TRBJ1-1, with D hard to call. The CDR3 has 13 amino acids. CDR1 and CDR2 (germline): ENHRY, SYGVKD. V was trimmed by 4 bases and J by 2 bases, leaving 8 bases between them. The CDR3 nucleotides read TGTGCCATCAGTGTCGTAAGCAACACTGAAGCTTTCTTT. Translation gives CAISVVSNTEAFF.

The CDR3 reads CASSLLVWGQGKNIQYF. CDR3 in DNA: TGTGCCAGCAGTTTATTGGTGTGGGGACAAGGCAAAAACATTCAGTACTTC. This sequence joins TRBV28 and TRBJ2-7, with TRBD1 as a possible D gene (6 bases). The end of the DNA aligns better with TRBJ2-4, so the J call may be wrong. The CDR3 totals 17 residues. Germline values: CDR1 MDHEN, CDR2 SYDVKM.

V is TRBV10-3 and J is TRBJ1-2; TRBD1 matches 7 bases. In germline, CDR1 is ENHRY, CDR2 SYGVKD. J gave up 4 bases and V 7 bases, and 9 bases lay outside the gene matches. The CDR3 spans 14 residues. CDR3 in amino acids: CAINPQGESYGYTF. CDR3 coding DNA: TGTGCCATCAATCCCCAGGGGGAAAGCTATGGCTACACCTTC.

A few counts support this clonotype. J is TRBJ1-5 and V is TRBV20-1, with 7 bases fitting TRBD1. Germline CDR1 is DFQATT and CDR2 is SNEGSKA (reference sequence). Trimming at V came to 4 bases and at J to 2 bases, leaving 20 bases not matched to a gene. The CDR3 sequence is 19 residues long. The chain's CDR3 is CSATEGKTGAFVGNQPQHF. CDR3 bases: TGCAGTGCTACGGAGGGAAAAACAGGGGCATTTGTGGGCAATCAGCCCCAGCATTTT.

This clonotype was observed many times. The chain carries TRBV12-3 or TRBV12-4 and TRBJ2-7; 12 nucleotides align to TRBD2. V lost 4 bases and J lost 2; bases outside the gene matches: 3. The CDR3 consists of 15 residues. As DNA, the CDR3 is TGTGCCAGCAGTTGGGGACTAGCGGGCCCCTACGAGCAGTACTTC. Translating gives CASSWGLAGPYEQYF.

This chain's CDR3 is CSAAGLAVTKNIQYF. The CDR3 DNA reads as TGCAGTGCTGCAGGACTAGCGGTAACCAAAAACATTCAGTACTTC. This chain uses TRBV20-1 with TRBJ2-4; TRBD2 matches 10 bases. CDR1 DFQATT and CDR2 SNEGSKA come from the germline V gene (reference sequence). Trimming took 5 bases from V and 2 from J; bases not matched to a gene: 6. CDR3 length: 15 amino acids.

Here the CDR3 DNA reads TGTGCCAGCAGTTATGGGTTGGGCCAGCCCCAGCATTTT. Its translation is CASSYGLGQPQHF. The chain recombines TRBV6-5 with TRBJ1-5; the D is unclear. The CDR3 loop spans 13 amino acids. Germline V lookup: CDR1 MNHEY, CDR2 SVGAGI. The V end was cut by 3 bases, the J end by 7 bases, with 10 bases between.

The chain has TRBV29-1 and TRBJ2-1, with 8 bases that match TRBD2. Judging by the DNA end, TRBJ2-7 fits better; the J call may be wrong. The germline V gene encodes CDR1 SQVTM and CDR2 ANQGSEA. The CDR3 contains 15 residues. In DNA, the CDR3 is TGCAGCGTTGAAGATGGCCTAGCGGGCTACAATGAGCAGTACTTC. Its protein is CSVEDGLAGYNEQYF.

The chain recombines TRBV20-1 with TRBJ2-1, with D unresolved. In germline, CDR1 is DFQATT, CDR2 SNEGSKA (reference sequence). V lost 1 base to trimming and J lost 11 bases, with 6 bases between them. CDR3 length: 10 amino acids. CDR3 protein: CSARGHQQFF. The CDR3 DNA reads TGCAGTGCTAGAGGCCATCAGCAGTTCTTC.

This rearrangement joins TRBV30 to TRBJ2-7; the match to TRBD2 covers 8 bases. Germline trimming cut 2 bases from V and 0 bases from J; bases unmatched to any gene: 3. CDR3 length: 14 residues. Germline V lookup: CDR1 GTSNPN, CDR2 SVGIG (reference sequence). The chain's CDR3 is CAWSRGGSSYEQYF. In nucleotides, the CDR3 is TGTGCCTGGAGTCGCGGGGGGAGCTCCTACGAGCAGTACTTC.

The table lists this clonotype with a few counts. The rearrangement links TRBV4-2 to TRBJ1-6, with D perhaps matching TRBD1 (5 bases). V was clipped by 1 base and J by 5 bases, with 12 bases between them. The CDR3 is 16 amino acids. The germline V gene has CDR1 LGHNA and CDR2 YNFKEQ. CDR3 region: CASSQGSGTNNSPLHF. CDR3 sequence (DNA): TGTGCCAGCAGCCAAGGTTCCGGGACGAATAATTCACCCCTCCACTTT.

This clonotype was seen more than once but under ten times. The chain recombines TRBV7-2 with TRBJ2-7; 10 bases align to TRBD2. In germline, CDR1 is SGHTA, CDR2 FQGNSA. The V segment lost 5 bases and the J segment 1 base; nucleotides outside the gene matches: 8. This CDR3 comprises 16 residues. As DNA, the CDR3 is TGTGCCAGCAGCCTCCCGAGGACTAGCGGTTCCTACGAGCAGTACTTC. Translated: CASSLPRTSGSYEQYF.

This chain uses TRBV4-2 with TRBJ2-7; D call uncertain. The CDR3 is 12 residues long. The V gene's germline CDR1 is LGHNA and CDR2 YNFKEQ. The V gene lost 0 bases and the J gene lost 6 bases, with 6 bases spanning the gap. The CDR3 region is CASSQDPIEQYF. DNA for the CDR3: TGTGCCAGCAGCCAAGACCCCATCGAGCAGTACTTC.

In this sample, this clonotype turned up a few times. V gene TRBV4-1 combines with J gene TRBJ1-1; a possible D gene is TRBD1 (5 bases). Per the germline V gene, CDR1 is MGHRA and CDR2 is YSYEKL. Trimming cost V 4 bases and J 0 bases, with 18 bases left between them. The CDR3 runs 17 residues. The CDR3 is CASSPLVRQGLNTEAFF. For the CDR3, the DNA is TGCGCCAGCAGCCCCCTTGTCCGCCAGGGCCTGAACACTGAAGCTTTCTTT.